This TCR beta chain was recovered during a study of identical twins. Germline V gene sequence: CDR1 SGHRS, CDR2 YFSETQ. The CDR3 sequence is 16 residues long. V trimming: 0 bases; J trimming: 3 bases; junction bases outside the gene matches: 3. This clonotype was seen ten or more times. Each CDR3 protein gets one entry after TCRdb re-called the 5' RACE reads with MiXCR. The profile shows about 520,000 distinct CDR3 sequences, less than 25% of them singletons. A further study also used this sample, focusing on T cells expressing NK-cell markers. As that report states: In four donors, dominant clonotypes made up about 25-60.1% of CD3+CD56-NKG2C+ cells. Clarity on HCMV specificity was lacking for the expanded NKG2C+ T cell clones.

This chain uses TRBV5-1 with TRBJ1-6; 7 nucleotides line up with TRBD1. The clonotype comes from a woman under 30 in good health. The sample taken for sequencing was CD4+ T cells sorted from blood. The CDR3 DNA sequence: TGCGCCAGCAGCTTGGGACAGGGCCACTATAATTCACCCCTCCACTTT. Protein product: CASSLGQGHYNSPLHF.